This T cell receptor beta chain was identified in a study of cytomegalovirus exposure and HLA in healthy donors. Study context: Out of 170 million or so T cells, an earlier analysis found around 110 million unique TCR beta sequences in total. General study points: Rare sequences made up most TCRs, while some public TCRs were found in many donors. A reported reduction in N-insertions relative to the roughly 670-donor mean was seen in an Asian-associated ancestry cluster in a later analysis.

Germline CDR1 and CDR2: SEHNR and FQNEAQ (reference sequence). The CDR3 loop spans 16 amino acids. The J segment lost 1 base and the V segment lost 5 bases, leaving 9 bases of the junction unmatched. This clone was picked up one time. Its target is unknown. The PCR employed 60 Vbeta primers together with 13 Jbeta primers. The method was immunoSEQ multiplex PCR; TCRdb's version includes in-frame clones alone and lacks a portion of them. The table shows about 150,000 clones, with roughly 70% occurring only once. Specimen: PBMCs. The J gene is TRBJ1-1, the V gene TRBV7-9, with TRBD1 matching over 8 bases. The clonotype was recovered from a man in his forties or fifties in good health and CMV-seronegative. Here the CDR3 reads CASSPVGGQANTEAFF. The CDR3 coding sequence is TGTGCCAGCAGCCCGGTTGGGGGACAGGCGAACACTGAAGCTTTCTTT.